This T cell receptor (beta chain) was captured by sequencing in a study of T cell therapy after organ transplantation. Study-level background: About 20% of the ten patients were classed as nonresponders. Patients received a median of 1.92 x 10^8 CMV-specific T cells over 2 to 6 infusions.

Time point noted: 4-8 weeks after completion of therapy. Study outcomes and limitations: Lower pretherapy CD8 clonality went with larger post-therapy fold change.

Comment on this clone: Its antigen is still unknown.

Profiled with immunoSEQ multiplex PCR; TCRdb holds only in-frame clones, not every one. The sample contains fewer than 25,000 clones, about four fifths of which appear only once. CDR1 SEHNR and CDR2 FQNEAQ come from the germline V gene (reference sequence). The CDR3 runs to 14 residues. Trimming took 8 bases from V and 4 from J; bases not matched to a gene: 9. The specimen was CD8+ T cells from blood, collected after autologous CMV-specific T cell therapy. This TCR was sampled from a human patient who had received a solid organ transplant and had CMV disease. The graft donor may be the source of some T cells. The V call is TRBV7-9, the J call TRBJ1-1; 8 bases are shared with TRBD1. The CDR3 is CASYTGQAGTEAFF. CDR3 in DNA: TGTGCCAGCTACACGGGACAGGCGGGCACTGAAGCTTTCTTT.